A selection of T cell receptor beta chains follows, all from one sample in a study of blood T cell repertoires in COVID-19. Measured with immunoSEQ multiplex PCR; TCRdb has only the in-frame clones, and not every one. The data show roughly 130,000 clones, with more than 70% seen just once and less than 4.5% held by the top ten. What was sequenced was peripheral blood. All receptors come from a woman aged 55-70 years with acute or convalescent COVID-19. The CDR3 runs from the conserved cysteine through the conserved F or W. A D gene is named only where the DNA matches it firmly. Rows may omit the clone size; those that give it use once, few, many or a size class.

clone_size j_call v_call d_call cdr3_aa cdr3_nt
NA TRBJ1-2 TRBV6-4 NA CASSDLTGSYTF TGTGCCAGCAGTGACTTAACAGGGAGTTACACCTTC
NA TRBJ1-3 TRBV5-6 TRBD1 CASSLTGASSGNTIYF TGTGCCAGCAGCCTAACAGGGGCGAGCTCTGGAAACACCATATATTTT
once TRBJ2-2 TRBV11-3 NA CASSATATGELFF TGTGCCAGCAGCGCGACAGCGACCGGGGAGCTGTTTTTT
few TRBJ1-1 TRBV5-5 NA CASSLAGGMNTEAFF TGTGCCAGCAGCTTGGCTGGCGGCATGAACACTGAAGCTTTCTTT
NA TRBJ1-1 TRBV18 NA CASSPLGDTEAFF TGTGCCAGCTCACCGCTGGGCGACACTGAAGCTTTCTTT
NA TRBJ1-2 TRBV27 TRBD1 CASSLQGAAGYTF TGTGCCAGCAGTTTACAGGGGGCGGCGGGCTACACCTTC
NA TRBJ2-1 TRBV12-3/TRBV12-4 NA CASSLKGDNEQFF TGTGCCAGCAGTTTAAAGGGAGATAATGAGCAGTTCTTC
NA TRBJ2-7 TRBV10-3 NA CAISQTSYEQYF TGTGCCATCAGTCAGACTAGCTACGAGCAGTACTTC
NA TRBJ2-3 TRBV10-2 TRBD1 CASPREYTGGSSTDTQYF TGCGCCAGCCCGCGCGAATACACAGGGGGTAGCAGCACAGATACGCAGTATTTT
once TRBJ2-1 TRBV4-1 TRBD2 CASSSGTSGRAGQFF TGCGCCAGCAGCTCGGGGACTAGCGGGAGGGCCGGGCAGTTCTTC
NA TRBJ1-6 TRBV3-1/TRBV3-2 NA CASSRGAGASNSPLHF TGTGCCAGCAGCCGAGGGGCGGGGGCTTCTAATTCACCCCTCCACTTT
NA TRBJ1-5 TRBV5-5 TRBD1 CASSFGGRGNQPQHF TGTGCCAGCAGCTTCGGAGGCAGGGGGAATCAGCCCCAGCATTTT
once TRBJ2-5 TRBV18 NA CASSRRDQETQYF TGTGCCAGCTCACGCCGGGACCAAGAGACCCAGTACTTC
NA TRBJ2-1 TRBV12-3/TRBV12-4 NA CASSSGLYNEQFF TGTGCCAGCAGTTCCGGACTTTACAATGAGCAGTTCTTC
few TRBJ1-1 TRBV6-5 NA CASSYGGDWNTEAFF TGTGCCAGCAGTTACGGGGGGGACTGGAACACTGAAGCTTTCTTT
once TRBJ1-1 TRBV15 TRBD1 CATSRQGVLNTEAFF TGTGCCACCAGCAGACAGGGGGTTCTGAACACTGAAGCTTTCTTT
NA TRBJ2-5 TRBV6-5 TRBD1 CASRDRGQETQYF TGTGCCAGCAGAGACAGGGGACAAGAGACCCAGTACTTC
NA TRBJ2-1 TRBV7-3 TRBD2 CASSPRSLAGVYNEQFF TGTGCCAGCAGCCCCCGCTCGTTAGCGGGAGTGTACAATGAGCAGTTCTTC
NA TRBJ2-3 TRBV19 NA CASSSDATGTQYF TGTGCCAGTAGTTCGGATGCGACGGGTACGCAGTATTTT
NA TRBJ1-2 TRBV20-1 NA CSARRPYGYTF TGCAGTGCTAGGCGGCCTTATGGCTACACCTTC
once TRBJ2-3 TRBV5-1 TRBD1 CASRSGTASTDTQYF TGCGCCAGCAGATCCGGGACAGCTAGCACAGATACGCAGTATTTT
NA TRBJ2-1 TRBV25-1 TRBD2 CASSPGTSGRGVQFF TGTGCCAGCAGCCCCGGGACTAGCGGGAGAGGTGTGCAGTTCTTC
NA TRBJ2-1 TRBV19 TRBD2 CASTLAGGWNEQFF TGTGCCAGTACCCTGGCGGGGGGCTGGAATGAGCAGTTCTTC